Listed below are T cell receptor beta chains from one sample, sequenced in a study of molecular identifiers for immune sequencing clone quantification. TCRdb re-analysed the PCR reads in MiXCR, keeping a single row per CDR3 protein. The table includes 45,000 to 60,000 distinct CDR3 sequences, around 34% detected once. The sequenced sample consisted of naive CD8+ T cells from blood, with Jurkat cell RNA spiked in. The receptors here all came from a human donor in good health. Some libraries in this study had Jurkat cell RNA spiked in. The CDR3 runs from the conserved cysteine through the conserved F or W. The D gene is left open where the match is weak. For some rows the clone size is stated as once, few or many, or as a class when expanded; others skip it.

TRBJ2-7,many,TRBV28,NA,CASSGWLRTYEQYF,TGTGCCAGCAGTGGATGGCTCCGGACCTACGAGCAGTACTTC
TRBJ2-4,NA,TRBV5-4,NA,CASSFGGLAKNIQYF,TGTGCCAGCAGCTTCGGGGGATTAGCCAAAAACATTCAGTACTTC
TRBJ2-3,many,TRBV5-1,TRBD1,CASRAQRGPDTQYF,TGCGCCAGCAGGGCTCAGAGGGGGCCAGATACGCAGTATTTT
TRBJ2-3,many,TRBV7-2,NA,CASSLGPRGSDTQYF,TGTGCCAGCAGCTTAGGGCCGCGGGGATCAGATACGCAGTATTTT
TRBJ2-7,few,TRBV20-1,TRBD1,CSARPAGGYYF,TGCAGTGCTAGACCTGCAGGGGGCTACTACTTC
TRBJ1-5,NA,TRBV10-2,NA,CASTSGRYSNQPQQF,TGCGCCAGCACTTCGGGACGCTATAGCAATCAGCCCCAGCAATTT
TRBJ2-4,many,TRBV29-1,NA,CSVEENGPHAKNIQYF,TGCAGCGTTGAAGAGAATGGCCCGCACGCCAAAAACATTCAGTACTTC
TRBJ2-3,many,TRBV9,NA,CASSLTGTGASTDTQYF,TGTGCCAGCAGCCTCACCGGGACGGGGGCTAGCACAGATACGCAGTATTTT
TRBJ2-4,NA,TRBV6-2/TRBV6-3,NA,CASSSPMAKNIQYF,TGTGCCAGCAGTTCCCCCATGGCCAAAAACATTCAGTACTTC
TRBJ2-1,NA,TRBV13,NA,CASSLAPDNEQFF,TGTGCCAGCAGCTTAGCTCCAGATAATGAGCAGTTCTTC
TRBJ1-5,NA,TRBV23-1,NA,CACSQSPDNQPQQF,TGCGCCTGCAGTCAATCGCCCGACAATCAGCCCCAGCAATTT
TRBJ2-1,few,TRBV7-9,TRBD1,CASNLPGGRPYNEQFF,TGTGCCAGCAATCTTCCAGGGGGTAGACCTTACAATGAGCAGTTCTTC
TRBJ1-2,NA,TRBV28,TRBD1,CASSGATGEHPNYGYTF,TGTGCCAGCAGCGGGGCAACAGGGGAACACCCTAACTATGGCTACACCTTC
TRBJ2-2,NA,TRBV27,NA,CASSLFLVTNTGELFF,TGTGCCAGCAGTTTATTTCTAGTCACGAACACCGGGGAGCTGTTTTTT
TRBJ2-3,few,TRBV2,NA,CASNRAKTPTDTQYF,TGTGCCAGCAACCGGGCGAAGACCCCCACAGATACGCAGTATTTT
TRBJ1-5,many,TRBV4-1,NA,CASSQDYSNQPQHF,TGCGCCAGCAGCCAAGATTATAGCAATCAGCCCCAGCATTTT
TRBJ1-1,NA,TRBV27,NA,CASSFNLANTEAFF,TGTGCCAGCAGTTTCAATTTGGCGAACACTGAAGCTTTCTTT
TRBJ2-7,NA,TRBV11-2,NA,CASSLYEGYEQYF,TGTGCCAGCAGCTTATACGAAGGATACGAGCAGTACTTC
TRBJ2-2,NA,TRBV3-1,TRBD1,CASSQDRGLGTGELFF,TGTGCCAGCAGCCAGGACAGGGGGCTAGGCACCGGGGAGCTGTTTTTT
TRBJ2-5,NA,TRBV7-9,NA,CASSSGGPETQYF,TGTGCCAGCAGCTCCGGGGGTCCAGAGACCCAGTACTTC
TRBJ2-1,NA,TRBV6-5,NA,CASSYGPPGNEQFF,TGTGCCAGCAGTTACGGTCCCCCCGGCAATGAGCAGTTCTTC
TRBJ2-3,NA,TRBV7-9,NA,CATTPSGRITDTQYF,TGTGCTACCACTCCGTCGGGGAGGATCACAGATACGCAGTATTTT
TRBJ1-4,NA,TRBV28,NA,CASRYIQGLGEKLFF,TGTGCCAGCAGGTATATACAGGGATTGGGCGAAAAATTGTTTTTT
TRBJ2-1,NA,TRBV11-3,NA,CASSITGGALPNEQFF,TGTGCCAGCAGTATAACGGGGGGCGCTCTCCCCAATGAGCAGTTCTTC
TRBJ2-3,NA,TRBV2,NA,CASSDGPVWRRLTDTQYF,TGTGCCAGCAGTGATGGCCCTGTTTGGCGGCGGCTCACAGATACGCAGTATTTT
TRBJ2-3,many,TRBV12-3/TRBV12-4,TRBD1,CASSPAGTGLTDTQYF,TGTGCCAGCAGTCCGGCGGGGACAGGGTTGACAGATACGCAGTATTTT
TRBJ2-2,many,TRBV29-1,NA,CSVEEGGGVTGELFF,TGCAGCGTTGAAGAGGGTGGAGGGGTCACCGGGGAGCTGTTTTTT
TRBJ2-6,NA,TRBV6-2/TRBV6-3,NA,CASSPDSTGANVLTF,TGTGCCAGCAGTCCTGACAGCACTGGGGCCAACGTCCTGACTTTC
TRBJ1-2,few,TRBV6-2/TRBV6-3,NA,CASTDSAFDGYTF,TGTGCCAGCACCGACTCCGCCTTCGACGGCTACACCTTC
TRBJ1-4,NA,TRBV20-1,TRBD1,CSARANTGVNEKLFF,TGCAGTGCTAGAGCCAATACAGGGGTGAATGAAAAACTGTTTTTT